This T cell receptor (beta chain) was sequenced during a study of T cells of healthy individuals. The sample holds a few counts of this clonotype. TCRdb called the 5' RACE reads again in MiXCR, with one record for every CDR3 protein. The sample has over 95,000 distinct CDR3 sequences, 15% to 20% seen once; the top ten hold roughly 6.1%. Losses at the gene ends were 6 bases for V and 5 bases for J; bases not matched to a gene: 15. The germline CDR1 and CDR2 sequences are SNHLY and FYNNEI. This CDR3 region has 16 residues. The chain couples TRBV2 to TRBJ2-7, with 8 bases lining up with TRBD2. This clonotype was obtained from a human donor in good health. The CDR3 loop is CASSWLTGGGLNEQYF. The CDR3 coding sequence is TGTGCCAGCAGCTGGTTGACTGGCGGGGGGCTGAACGAGCAGTACTTC.